The rows below give T cell receptor beta chains drawn from one sample of a study of cytomegalovirus exposure and HLA in healthy donors. Assay used: immunoSEQ multiplex PCR; TCRdb lists only in-frame clones, some missing. The table has approximately 100,000 clones, around 10% seen once. Sequencing was done on a sample of PBMCs. Every receptor here comes from a man aged 50 or older in good health and CMV-seropositive. CDR3s include the opening cysteine and the closing phenylalanine or tryptophan. D genes are given only for firm matches. Clone size is shown for a subset of rows, as once, few, many or a class of expanded clone.

NA	TRBJ1-2	15	few	TRBV5-1	CASSSGGDGAYGYTF	TGCGCCAGCAGCTCAGGAGGTGACGGAGCCTATGGCTACACCTTC
TRBD2	TRBJ2-3	17	few	TRBV9	CASSVESQAGGGDTQYF	TGTGCCAGCAGCGTAGAATCCCAAGCGGGAGGAGGAGATACGCAGTATTTT
TRBD2	TRBJ2-7	16	NA	TRBV9	CASSKGLAGDLYEQYF	TGTGCCAGCAGCAAGGGACTAGCGGGAGACCTATACGAGCAGTACTTC
NA	TRBJ2-5	15	few	TRBV19	CASSIRGSVQETQYF	TGTGCCAGTAGTATTAGGGGCAGTGTCCAAGAGACCCAGTACTTC
NA	TRBJ2-6	16	NA	TRBV6-5	CASSYSTGRGANVLTF	TGTGCCAGCAGTTACTCGACGGGGAGAGGGGCCAACGTCCTGACTTTC
TRBD1	TRBJ2-3	13	NA	TRBV4-3	CASSRDRGDTQYF	TGCGCCAGCAGCCGAGACAGGGGAGATACGCAGTATTTT
NA	TRBJ1-5	17	few	TRBV30	CAWSVSQGLVVGQPQHF	TGTGCCTGGAGTGTCTCCCAGGGATTAGTAGTCGGGCAGCCCCAGCATTTT
TRBD2	TRBJ2-7	16	NA	TRBV10-3	CAISEGLALLSYEQYF	TGTGCCATCAGTGAAGGACTAGCGCTCCTCTCCTACGAGCAGTACTTC
NA	TRBJ2-6	14	NA	TRBV15	CATSPRAGANVLTF	TGTGCCACCAGTCCCAGGGCTGGGGCCAACGTCCTGACTTTC
NA	TRBJ1-2	14	NA	TRBV30	CAWSTQGGKGGYTF	TGTGCCTGGAGTACCCAGGGTGGGAAGGGTGGCTACACCTTC
TRBD2	TRBJ2-3	14	NA	TRBV6-1	CACSGTSGTDTQYF	TGTGCCTGTTCCGGGACTAGCGGTACAGATACGCAGTATTTT
TRBD2	TRBJ2-3	14	NA	TRBV7-2	CASSEAGGPDTQYF	TGTGCCAGCAGCGAAGCGGGAGGCCCAGATACGCAGTATTTT
NA	TRBJ2-2	13	NA	TRBV5-1	CASGQGSTGELFF	TGCGCCAGCGGGCAGGGATCCACCGGGGAGCTGTTTTTT
TRBD1	TRBJ2-1	16	NA	TRBV19	CASSIRIGQGANEQFF	TGTGCCAGTAGTATACGGATAGGACAGGGGGCAAATGAGCAGTTCTTC
NA	TRBJ2-5	14	few	TRBV5-1	CASSQQTGAETQYF	TGCGCCAGCAGCCAACAGACGGGAGCAGAGACCCAGTACTTC
NA	TRBJ2-7	19	few	TRBV7-2	CASSRNRDNLLPRIHEQYF	TGTGCCAGCAGCCGAAACCGGGACAACCTATTACCTAGGATCCACGAGCAGTACTTC
NA	TRBJ2-1	13	NA	TRBV6-5	CASSGGVNNEQFF	TGTGCCAGTAGCGGTGGGGTTAATAATGAGCAGTTCTTC
NA	TRBJ2-1	13	NA	TRBV7-2	CASSFTTYNEQFF	TGTGCCAGCAGCTTTACGACTTACAATGAGCAGTTCTTC
NA	TRBJ2-2	15	NA	TRBV9	CASSSRLVNTGELFF	TGTGCCAGCAGCTCCCGACTAGTTAACACCGGGGAGCTGTTTTTT
NA	TRBJ2-6	14	NA	TRBV6-1	CASSPSAGANVLTF	TGTGCCAGCAGTCCAAGCGCCGGGGCCAACGTCCTGACTTTC
NA	TRBJ1-2	13	few	TRBV7-2	CASSLGEVYGYTF	TGTGCCAGCAGCTTAGGGGAGGTCTATGGCTACACCTTC
TRBD1	TRBJ1-5	14	NA	TRBV7-2	CASSQGQGSQPQHF	TGTGCCAGCAGCCAGGGACAGGGGTCTCAGCCCCAGCATTTT
TRBD1	TRBJ1-5	13	few	TRBV18	CASGTGSNQPQHF	TGTGCCAGCGGGACAGGCAGCAATCAGCCCCAGCATTTT
NA	TRBJ1-6	14	few	TRBV27	CASGGQPENSPLHF	TGTGCCAGTGGGGGACAACCAGAAAATTCACCCCTCCACTTT
NA	TRBJ2-1	15	few	TRBV6-1	CASGSGVGSYNEQFF	TGTGCCAGTGGGAGTGGTGTGGGCTCCTACAATGAGCAGTTCTTC
NA	TRBJ1-1	13	NA	TRBV9	CASSVAFTGEAFF	TGTGCCAGCAGCGTAGCTTTTACGGGTGAAGCTTTCTTT
TRBD1	TRBJ2-1	14	NA	TRBV5-1	CASSLTGGYNEQFF	TGCGCCAGCAGCTTAACAGGGGGCTACAATGAGCAGTTCTTC
TRBD2	TRBJ2-1	13	few	TRBV27	CASKLAGGNEQFF	TGTGCCAGCAAACTAGCGGGAGGGAATGAGCAGTTCTTC
TRBD1	TRBJ1-1	13	few	TRBV6-1	CASSRTGNTEAFF	TGTGCCAGCAGTAGGACAGGGAACACTGAAGCTTTCTTT
TRBD1	TRBJ1-5	15	NA	TRBV27	CASSQTSGGDQPQHF	TGTGCCAGCAGTCAAACATCAGGGGGCGATCAGCCCCAGCATTTT
TRBD2	TRBJ2-1	14	few	TRBV18	CASSTTSGRVEQFF	TGTGCCAGCTCGACGACTAGCGGGAGGGTTGAGCAGTTCTTC
TRBD2	TRBJ2-1	15	few	TRBV2	CASTKLAGEGNEQFF	TGTGCCAGCACCAAACTAGCGGGAGAAGGCAATGAGCAGTTCTTC
TRBD2	TRBJ2-1	15	NA	TRBV30	CAWSEGLAGAHEQFF	TGTGCCTGGAGTGAAGGGCTAGCGGGAGCCCATGAGCAGTTCTTC
TRBD2	TRBJ2-1	15	NA	TRBV7-9	CASSPRLAVDNEQFF	TGTGCCAGCAGCCCCCGGCTAGCGGTAGACAATGAGCAGTTCTTC
TRBD1	TRBJ2-3	14	few	TRBV9	CASSVRDRADTQYF	TGTGCCAGCAGCGTAAGAGACAGGGCGGATACGCAGTATTTT
NA	TRBJ1-5	15	few	TRBV12-2	CASRFPPGDNQPQHF	TGTGCAAGTCGCTTTCCGCCCGGGGACAATCAGCCCCAGCATTTT
NA	TRBJ2-5	15	few	TRBV7-2	CASSLERLVGKTQYF	TGTGCCAGCAGCTTAGAGAGACTAGTAGGAAAGACCCAGTACTTC
NA	TRBJ2-3	17	few	TRBV28	CASSFVGAGAITDTQYF	TGTGCCAGCAGTTTTGTTGGAGCGGGCGCTATCACAGATACGCAGTATTTT
TRBD2	TRBJ2-1	16	NA	TRBV28	CASSFRTSGSYNEQFF	TGTGCCAGCAGTTTTCGGACTAGCGGCTCCTACAATGAGCAGTTCTTC
TRBD1	TRBJ1-1	15	few	TRBV28	CASRKDRGGSTEAFF	TGTGCCAGCAGGAAGGACAGGGGAGGTAGCACTGAAGCTTTCTTT
NA	TRBJ2-3	16	many	TRBV7-9	CASSSMADRVEDTQYF	TGTGCCAGCAGCTCTATGGCGGACAGAGTTGAAGATACGCAGTATTTT
NA	TRBJ1-2	14	few	TRBV5-1	CASSSAPGNNGYTF	TGCGCCAGCAGCTCAGCCCCAGGGAATAATGGCTACACCTTC
TRBD2	TRBJ2-2	14	NA	TRBV19	CASSKGLAPGELFF	TGTGCCAGTAGTAAGGGACTAGCGCCCGGGGAGCTGTTTTTT
NA	TRBJ2-3	15	few	TRBV5-1	CASSPWGSSTDTQYF	TGCGCCAGCAGCCCATGGGGCAGTAGCACAGATACGCAGTATTTT
TRBD1	TRBJ2-6	17	NA	TRBV30	CAWSGRQGAGGANVLTF	TGTGCCTGGAGTGGGAGACAGGGGGCGGGTGGGGCCAACGTCCTGACTTTC
NA	TRBJ2-2	14	NA	TRBV7-2	CASSLASRSGELFF	TGTGCCAGCAGCTTGGCAAGCAGGTCCGGGGAGCTGTTTTTT
NA	TRBJ1-1	12	NA	TRBV28	CASSPSVPEAFF	TGTGCCAGCAGTCCCTCCGTCCCTGAAGCTTTCTTT
TRBD2	TRBJ2-1	14	few	TRBV5-6	CASRRGLAGVREFF	TGTGCCAGCAGGCGGGGACTAGCGGGAGTTCGAGAGTTCTTC
TRBD1	TRBJ2-2	15	NA	TRBV5-8	CASSLDRGPTGELFF	TGTGCCAGCAGCTTGGACAGGGGGCCTACCGGGGAGCTGTTTTTT